The 15 T cell receptor beta chains presented below share a single source sample, sequenced in a study of response to subunit inactivated influenza vaccine. TCRdb analysed the RT-PCR reads with MiXCR anew, one entry per CDR3 protein. The sample lists 560,000 or so distinct CDR3 sequences; less than 10% were seen once. The source was PBMCs from blood, collected roughly 24 months after vaccination. All receptors derive from a man aged 50 to 75 who received an inactivated influenza vaccine.

This clonotype has ten or more counts. The CDR3 region has the DNA TGTGCCAGCAGTTACGGGGGTAACCCCTACAATGAGCAGTTCTTC. Translating gives CASSYGGNPYNEQFF. This sequence joins TRBV6-5 and TRBJ2-1; D possibly uses TRBD1 or TRBD2 (5 bases each). Trimming pared 2 bases from V and 2 bases from J, leaving 10 bases between. Looked up from germline, CDR1 is MNHEY and CDR2 is SVGAGI. The CDR3 extends over 15 amino acids.

This clonotype has at least ten counts. V usage is TRBV6-1 and J usage is TRBJ1-4, with a possible D match to TRBD1 (6 bases). The length of the CDR3 is 13 residues. Germline V gene sequence: CDR1 MNHNS, CDR2 SASEGT. The ends were cut back, 7 bases at V and 8 bases at J, with 14 bases in the middle. The CDR3 loop is CASKRTALEKLFF. The CDR3 DNA sequence: TGTGCCAGCAAAAGGACAGCTCTGGAAAAACTGTTTTTT.

In its sample, this clonotype was seen a few times. The chain links TRBV28 to TRBJ1-1; tentatively, D is TRBD1 (5 bases). V was pared by 5 bases and J by 4 bases, with 14 bases between. Germline values: CDR1 MDHEN, CDR2 SYDVKM. The CDR3 length is 14 residues. The CDR3 region is CASSPALGGTEAFF. CDR3 DNA: TGTGCCAGCAGTCCTGCACTGGGGGGCACTGAAGCTTTCTTT. The whole variable domain, remainder taken from reference TRBV28 and TRBJ1-1, is DVKVTQSSRYLVKRTGEKVFLECVQDMDHENMFWYRQDPGLGLRLIYFSYDVKMKEKGDIPEGYSVSREKKERFSLILESASTNQTSMYLCASSPALGGTEAFFGQGTRLTVV.

This clonotype has ten or more counts. The chain employs TRBV12-3 or TRBV12-4 and TRBJ1-2, with no clear D. This CDR3 has 14 amino acids. V was pared by 4 bases and J by 5 bases, with 14 bases between. The CDR3 region has the DNA TGTGCCAGCAGTTCAGCCCAGGCGGGGTATGGCTACACCTTC. It yields the protein CASSSAQAGYGYTF.

This clonotype was seen many times. The V and J genes are TRBV12-3 or TRBV12-4 and TRBJ2-7; 11 bases align to TRBD1. Unmatched junction bases numbered 5, after V lost 5 bases and J lost 2 bases. The CDR3 covers 15 residues. Here the CDR3 DNA reads TGTGCCAGCAGTCTTGGGACAGGGGGGGCCTACGAGCAGTACTTC. It codes for CASSLGTGGAYEQYF.

This clonotype showed up just a few times. The J gene is TRBJ2-1, the V gene TRBV20-1; D is unresolved. Trimming took 5 bases from V and 6 from J, leaving 14 bases between them. This CDR3 comprises 13 residues. The germline gives CDR1 DFQATT, CDR2 SNEGSKA (reference sequence). The CDR3 loop reads CSASRTPVNEQFF. In nucleotides, the CDR3 is TGCAGTGCTTCCCGAACACCCGTCAATGAGCAGTTCTTC.

This clonotype was detected only a few times. The genes are TRBV4-3 and TRBJ2-1, with 11 bases matching TRBD2. After removal of 1 base from V and 8 bases from J, the junction contained 7 bases not matched to a gene. Germline lookup yields CDR1 LGHNA and CDR2 YSLEER. The CDR3 has 16 residues. The CDR3 DNA sequence: TGCGCCAGCAGCCAAGTTCTAGCGGGGGGTGGAGATGAGCAGTTCTTC. Translation: CASSQVLAGGGDEQFF.

At least ten counts were recorded for this clonotype. This chain joins TRBV12-3 or TRBV12-4 and TRBJ1-1, with 7 bases aligning to TRBD1. The CDR3 is made up of 14 amino acids. Trimming removed 6 bases from V and 2 bases from J; junction bases left unmatched: 6. The CDR3 nucleotides are TGTGCCAGCAGAAAGGGACAGACAAACACTGAAGCTTTCTTT. Translating gives CASRKGQTNTEAFF.

CDR3 protein: CSALTGLGGQPQHF. CDR3 in DNA: TGCAGTGCTCTTACAGGCTTGGGTGGACAGCCCCAGCATTTT. The V and J genes are TRBV20-1 and TRBJ1-5; TRBD1 might be the D (5 bases). CDR1 and CDR2 from the germline V gene are DFQATT and SNEGSKA (reference sequence). Trimming left V 5 bases short and J 7 bases short, with 18 bases between. The CDR3 covers 14 residues.

This clonotype was counted a few times. V and J are TRBV10-3 and TRBJ2-7, with 10 bases fitting TRBD1. Germline CDR1 reads ENHRY; CDR2 reads SYGVKD. The CDR3 has 15 amino acids. The V segment lost 3 bases and the J segment 5 bases; nucleotides outside the gene matches: 7. The CDR3 bases are TGTGCCATCAGTGATCCTCAAGGGACAGGGGACGAGCAGTACTTC. It yields the protein CAISDPQGTGDEQYF.

V is TRBV14 and J is TRBJ2-1; D is possibly TRBD2 (6 bases). This CDR3 is 13 amino acids long. The germline V gene has CDR1 SGHDN and CDR2 FVKESK. The ends were cut back, 0 bases at V and 13 bases at J, with 13 bases in the middle. CDR3 residues: CASSQDTGLIQFF. The CDR3 DNA sequence: TGTGCCAGCAGCCAAGATACGGGACTCATACAGTTCTTC.

This clonotype was found a few times. The chain links TRBV29-1 to TRBJ1-2, with D maybe TRBD1 (5 bases). The germline V and J ends were trimmed by 0 bases and 10 bases, with 12 bases remaining between them. CDR3 size: 12 residues. Germline CDR1 reads SQVTM; CDR2 reads ANQGSEA. The CDR3 reads CSVEDARDAYTF. The DNA of the CDR3 is TGCAGCGTTGAAGATGCCCGGGACGCCTACACCTTC. The variable domain in full, completed from reference TRBV29-1 and TRBJ1-2, reads SAVISQKPSRDICQRGTSLTIQCQVDSQVTMMFWYRQQPGQSLTLIATANQGSEATYESGFVIDKFPISRPNLTFSTLTVSNMSPEDSSIYLCSVEDARDAYTFGSGTRLTVV.

J is TRBJ2-5 and V is TRBV19; D gene ambiguous. Germline assignment: CDR1 LNHDA and CDR2 SQIVND (reference sequence). The CDR3 contains 13 residues. Trimming took off 3 bases at V and 2 bases at J, with 7 bases between the two ends. This chain's CDR3 is CASSMRQQETQYF. In nucleotides, the CDR3 is TGTGCCAGTAGTATGCGCCAGCAAGAGACCCAGTACTTC. The full variable domain, completed using reference TRBV19 and TRBJ2-5, is DGGITQSPKYLFRKEGQNVTLSCEQNLNHDAMYWYRQDPGQGLRLIYYSQIVNDFQKGDIAEGYSVSREKKESFPLTVTSAQKNPTAFYLCASSMRQQETQYFGPGTRLLVL.

The chain links TRBV20-1 to TRBJ1-2, with 9 nucleotides matching TRBD1. The ends lost 2 bases at V and 4 bases at J; junction bases unmatched: 11. Germline CDR1 is DFQATT and CDR2 is SNEGSKA (reference sequence). CDR3 length: 16 amino acids. CDR3: CSARNLDRGNLYGYTF. CDR3 bases: TGCAGTGCTAGAAATCTGGACAGGGGAAACCTCTATGGCTACACCTTC.

There are a few counts of this clonotype. The chain has TRBV11-1 and TRBJ1-4; the match to TRBD1 covers 7 bases. J lost 6 bases, V lost 3 bases, and 7 bases had no gene match. Germline CDR1 SGHAT, CDR2 FQDESV (reference sequence). CDR3 length: 15 residues. In nucleotides, the CDR3 is TGTGCCAGCAGCTTCGGGGACAGCAAAGATGAAAAACTGTTTTTT. Protein product: CASSFGDSKDEKLFF.